Below, 24 T cell receptor beta chains from the same sample are listed, as sequenced in a study of blood T cell repertoires in COVID-19. Sequenced by immunoSEQ multiplex PCR; TCRdb stores in-frame clones only, minus some. Among around 340,000 clones listed, about 88% were seen once. The sample comprised PBMCs or T cells enriched from blood (not recorded which). All receptors derive from a woman aged 25 to 39 who had been exposed to COVID-19.

The V call is TRBV5-1, the J call TRBJ2-1; D perhaps matches TRBD2 (6 bases). There are 14 residues in the CDR3. V gave up 3 bases and J gave up 6 bases, with 13 bases separating them. Per germline, CDR1 SGHRS and CDR2 YFSETQ. CDR3 nucleotide sequence: TGCGCCAGCAGCTCCCAGGGCGGGACCAATGAGCAGTTCTTC. This translates into CASSSQGGTNEQFF.

A remark on this clone: In the same sample, other DNA sequences code for this CDR3. The chain employs TRBV20-1 and TRBJ2-5, with D possibly matching TRBD1 (5 bases). Per the germline V gene, CDR1 is DFQATT and CDR2 is SNEGSKA (reference sequence). The CDR3 totals 11 residues. Deletions cut 6 bases from V and 5 bases from J, with 10 bases between. The CDR3 is CSAPGWETQYF. The CDR3 DNA is TGCAGTGCGCCAGGGTGGGAGACCCAGTACTTC.

The CDR3 DNA follows: TGTGCCAGCAGCCCAGGGGGCAGGGGGACTGAAGCTTTCTTT. Amino acid sequence: CASSPGGRGTEAFF. The V call is TRBV9, the J call TRBJ1-1; 8 bases map to TRBD1. V lost 4 bases and J lost 5; bases outside the gene matches: 7. The CDR3 has 14 residues. Germline V gene lookup returns CDR1 SGDLS and CDR2 YYNGEE.

In this sample, this clone turned up once. This chain links TRBV5-1 with TRBJ2-7; TRBD2 aligns across 7 bases. Trimming cost V 0 bases and J 7 bases; bases outside gene matches: 7. Germline V gene data show CDR1 as SGHRS and CDR2 as YFSETQ. This CDR3 is built from 14 residues. This CDR3 is CASSLVGGPVEQYF. The CDR3 nucleotides are TGCGCCAGCAGCTTGGTGGGAGGGCCCGTTGAGCAGTACTTC.

The rearrangement joins TRBV24-1 to TRBJ2-2, with D maybe TRBD1 (5 bases). The CDR3 has 13 residues. Per the germline V gene, CDR1 is KGHDR and CDR2 is SFDVKD. The V end lost 4 bases, the J end lost 7 bases, and 9 bases lay between the germline ends. The CDR3 loop is CATSEWGIGELFF. The CDR3 nucleotides read TGTGCCACCAGTGAGTGGGGCATCGGGGAGCTGTTTTTT.

Written as DNA, the CDR3 is TGTGCCAGCAGCCTAGCGATCGGGGGGTACAATGAGCAGTTCTTC. Protein sequence: CASSLAIGGYNEQFF. This rearrangement joins TRBV11-3 to TRBJ2-1, with TRBD2 matching 7 bases. The CDR3 runs to 15 residues. V lost 5 bases and J lost 4; bases outside the gene matches: 8. Germline values: CDR1 SGHNT, CDR2 YENEEA. The complete variable domain, with remaining parts taken from reference TRBV11-3 and TRBJ2-1, reads EAGVVQSPRYKIIEKKQPVAFWCNPISGHNTLYWYLQNLGQGPELLIRYENEEAVDDSQLPKDRFSAERLKGVDSTLKIQPAELGDSAVYLCASSLAIGGYNEQFFGPGTRLTVL.

The V gene is TRBV15, the J gene TRBJ1-4, with D possibly being TRBD1 (6 bases). The germline V gene has CDR1 LNHNV and CDR2 YYDKDF (reference sequence). The CDR3 is 15 amino acids. Trimming left V 0 bases short and J 4 bases short, with 9 bases between. In DNA, the CDR3 is TGTGCCACCAGCAGAGACAGGGGATATAATGAAAAACTGTTTTTT. This encodes CATSRDRGYNEKLFF.

The chain has TRBV7-3 and TRBJ2-3; 9 positions match TRBD2. The V gene's germline CDR1 is SGHTA and CDR2 FQGTGA. V was clipped by 5 bases and J by 3 bases; unmatched bases: 9. The CDR3 consists of 16 residues. The DNA for the CDR3 is TGTGCCAGCAGCCAAATTGGGCTAGCGGGGACAGATACGCAGTATTTT. Its translation is CASSQIGLAGTDTQYF.

V usage is TRBV11-2 and J usage is TRBJ2-5, with TRBD2 matching over 7 bases. The J segment lost 4 bases and the V segment lost 1 base, leaving 18 bases of the junction unmatched. The germline V gene has CDR1 SGHAT and CDR2 FQNNGV. The CDR3 contains 19 residues. In nucleotides, the CDR3 is TGTGCCAGCAGCTTAGCGGGGGGTATGGGGAAGCGGGGCGGAGAGACCCAGTACTTC. This translates into CASSLAGGMGKRGGETQYF.

The genes are TRBV11-2 and TRBJ2-7, with TRBD2 as a possible D gene (6 bases). V lost 3 bases to trimming and J lost 3 bases, with 9 bases between them. Germline-derived CDR1 and CDR2 are SGHAT and FQNNGV. The CDR3 covers 13 residues. This CDR3 is CASSLGLLYEQYF. CDR3 sequence (DNA): TGTGCCAGCAGCTTGGGACTCCTCTACGAGCAGTACTTC.

This rearrangement joins TRBV29-1 to TRBJ2-2; 7 nucleotides agree with TRBD2. CDR1 is SQVTM, CDR2 ANQGSEA, per germline. The CDR3 contains 17 residues. Losses at the gene ends were 4 bases for V and 1 base for J; bases not matched to a gene: 12. CDR3: CSVGGGVTGENTGELFF. The CDR3 nucleotides read TGCAGCGTTGGGGGAGGGGTCACAGGTGAGAACACCGGGGAGCTGTTTTTT.

V usage is TRBV30 and J usage is TRBJ2-3; 10 bases agree with TRBD2. Germline loops: CDR1 GTSNPN, CDR2 SVGIG (reference sequence). The CDR3 is 16 amino acids. The J segment lost 6 bases and the V segment lost 0 bases, leaving 9 bases of the junction unmatched. The CDR3 nucleotides are TGTGCCTGGAGTGTGGGGCTAGCGGGAGTGGGGGATACGCAGTATTTT. Protein: CAWSVGLAGVGDTQYF.

This chain uses TRBV5-1 with TRBJ2-1; 12 bases are shared with TRBD1. The J segment lost 7 bases and the V segment lost 4 bases, leaving 3 bases of the junction unmatched. CDR1 is SGHRS, CDR2 YFSETQ, per germline. This CDR3 is built from 14 residues. The DNA of the CDR3 is TGCGCCAGCAGCGGGACAGGGGGCAATAATGAGCAGTTCTTC. Residues: CASSGTGGNNEQFF.

This clone was observed a handful of times. J is TRBJ1-2 and V is TRBV3-1 (or the pseudogene TRBV3-2); D gene ambiguous. This CDR3 region has 14 residues. Germline CDR1 and CDR2: LGHDT and YNNKEL (reference sequence). With 1 base removed from V and 8 bases from J, the gap between germline ends came to 14 bases. CDR3 protein: CASSQVSSAAGYTF. The CDR3 nucleotides read TGTGCCAGCAGCCAAGTAAGCAGCGCGGCAGGCTACACCTTC.

This chain joins TRBV18 and TRBJ1-3; 8 bases are a match to TRBD1. CDR1 and CDR2 (germline): KGHSH, LQKENI. The CDR3 sequence is 13 residues long. Trimming at V came to 3 bases and at J to 11 bases, leaving 6 bases not matched to a gene. The CDR3 nucleotides read TGTGCCAGCTCACCTCCGGGACAGGTCTCCATATATTTT. This encodes CASSPPGQVSIYF.

V is TRBV19 and J is TRBJ2-1; 9 bases match TRBD1. V shed 6 bases and J 10 bases; nucleotides not matched to a gene: 13. The CDR3 is 15 residues long. Germline values: CDR1 LNHDA, CDR2 SQIVND (reference sequence). This chain's CDR3 is CASRTTGGSGREQFF. The CDR3 DNA reads TGTGCCAGTAGGACGACAGGGGGATCGGGAAGGGAGCAGTTCTTC.

This clone was detected ten times or more. The rearrangement links TRBV19 to TRBJ1-1; 8 nucleotides align to TRBD1. The CDR3 is 15 amino acids. The V gene end was trimmed by 1 base and the J gene end by 4 bases; junction bases not matched to a gene: 5. The germline gives CDR1 LNHDA, CDR2 SQIVND (reference sequence). The DNA for the CDR3 is TGTGCCAGTAGTATAGGGACAGGGCACGCCACTGAAGCTTTCTTT. Encoded protein: CASSIGTGHATEAFF.

This chain joins TRBV7-9 and TRBJ2-1, with TRBD1 identical over 7 bases. Germline V gene data show CDR1 as SEHNR and CDR2 as FQNEAQ (reference sequence). With 5 bases clipped from V and 4 bases from J, the junction kept 11 bases outside the gene matches. The CDR3 consists of 16 residues. This chain's CDR3 is CASSGRDSRDYNEQFF. The DNA of the CDR3 is TGTGCCAGCAGCGGACGGGACAGTAGAGATTACAATGAGCAGTTCTTC. Supplemented by reference TRBV7-9 and TRBJ2-1, the full variable domain reads DTGVSQNPRHKITKRGQNVTFRCDPISEHNRLYWYRQTLGQGPEFLTYFQNEAQLEKSRLLSDRFSAERPKGSFSTLEIQRTEQGDSAMYLCASSGRDSRDYNEQFFGPGTRLTVL.

This sequence joins TRBV19 and TRBJ1-2, with TRBD1 as a possible D gene (5 bases). Looked up from germline, CDR1 is LNHDA and CDR2 is SQIVND (reference sequence). The CDR3 runs to 15 residues. With 3 bases removed from V and 7 bases from J, the gap between germline ends came to 18 bases. The CDR3 nucleotides read TGTGCCAGTAGTATTCGCGCCTGGGGGGAGTCTGGCTACACCTTC. It yields the protein CASSIRAWGESGYTF.

The chain joins TRBV5-1 to TRBJ2-7; 8 bases match TRBD2. Germline V gives CDR1 SGHRS, CDR2 YFSETQ. V lost 4 bases and J lost 2; bases outside the gene matches: 8. This CDR3 contains 15 residues. CDR3 DNA sequence: TGCGCCAGCAGCACCTTTGCGGGAGGCACCTACGAGCAGTACTTC. It yields the protein CASSTFAGGTYEQYF.

The V gene is TRBV10-3, the J gene TRBJ2-5; 12 nucleotides align to TRBD2. Per germline, CDR1 ENHRY and CDR2 SYGVKD. CDR3 size: 16 residues. After removal of 7 bases from V and 5 bases from J, the junction contained 11 bases not matched to a gene. The CDR3 spells CAIKLGLAGGTETQYF. CDR3 coding DNA: TGTGCCATCAAATTAGGGCTAGCGGGAGGGACGGAGACCCAGTACTTC.

This clone was counted a few times. The chain couples TRBV30 to TRBJ1-5; TRBD1 might be the D (5 bases). The germline V gene has CDR1 GTSNPN and CDR2 SVGIG (reference sequence). This CDR3 has 13 residues. V was cut by 2 bases and J by 4 bases, with 9 bases left in between. Written as DNA, the CDR3 is TGTGCCTGGAGTTTGGGGGGTAATCAGCCCCAGCATTTT. It codes for CAWSLGGNQPQHF.

Here the CDR3 reads CAWSKALTGDSNQPQHF. The CDR3, as DNA: TGTGCCTGGAGTAAAGCCCTCACAGGGGATAGCAATCAGCCCCAGCATTTT. The chain links TRBV30 to TRBJ1-5, with 7 bases fitting TRBD1. CDR1 and CDR2 from the germline V gene are GTSNPN and SVGIG (reference sequence). The CDR3 totals 17 residues. The trim removed 2 bases at V and 0 bases at J, leaving 10 bases unmatched.

V is TRBV12-3 or TRBV12-4 and J is TRBJ2-2; D ambiguous. The CDR3 is made up of 12 amino acids. Trimming shortened V by 6 bases and J by 3 bases, and 5 bases separated the two germline ends. The chain's CDR3 is CASRVDTGELFF. The DNA of the CDR3 is TGTGCCAGCAGAGTAGACACCGGGGAGCTGTTTTTT.